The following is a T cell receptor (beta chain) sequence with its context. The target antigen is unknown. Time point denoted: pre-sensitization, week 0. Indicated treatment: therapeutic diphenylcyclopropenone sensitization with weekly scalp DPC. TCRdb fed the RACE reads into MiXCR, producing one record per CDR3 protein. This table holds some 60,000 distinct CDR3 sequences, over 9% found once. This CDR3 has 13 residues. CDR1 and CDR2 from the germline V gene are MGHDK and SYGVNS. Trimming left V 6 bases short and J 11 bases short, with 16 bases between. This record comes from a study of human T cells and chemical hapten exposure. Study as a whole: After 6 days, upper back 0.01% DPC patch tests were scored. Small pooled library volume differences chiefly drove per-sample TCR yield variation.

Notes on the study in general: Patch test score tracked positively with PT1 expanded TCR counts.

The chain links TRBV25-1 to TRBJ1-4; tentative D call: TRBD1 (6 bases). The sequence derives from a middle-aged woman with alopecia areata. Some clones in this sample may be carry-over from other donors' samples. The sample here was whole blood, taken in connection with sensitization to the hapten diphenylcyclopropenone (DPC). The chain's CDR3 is CASSKGPRGKLFF. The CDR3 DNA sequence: TGTGCCAGCAGCAAAGGACCAAGGGGGAAACTGTTTTTT.